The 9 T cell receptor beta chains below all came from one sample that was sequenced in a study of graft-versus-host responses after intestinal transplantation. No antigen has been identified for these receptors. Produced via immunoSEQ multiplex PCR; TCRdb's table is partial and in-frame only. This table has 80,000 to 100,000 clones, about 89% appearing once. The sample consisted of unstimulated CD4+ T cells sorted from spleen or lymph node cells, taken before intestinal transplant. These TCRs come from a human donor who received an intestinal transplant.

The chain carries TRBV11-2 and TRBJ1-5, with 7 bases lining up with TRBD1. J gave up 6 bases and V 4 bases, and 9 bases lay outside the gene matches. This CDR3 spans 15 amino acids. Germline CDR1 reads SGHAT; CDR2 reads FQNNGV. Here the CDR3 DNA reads TGTGCCAGCAGCTCAGAGACAGGGCAGTCTCAGCCCCAGCATTTT. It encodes CASSSETGQSQPQHF. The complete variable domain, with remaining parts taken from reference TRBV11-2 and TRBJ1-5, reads EAGVAQSPRYKIIEKRQSVAFWCNPISGHATLYWYQQILGQGPKLLIQFQNNGVVDDSQLPKDRFSAERLKGVDSTLKIQPAKLEDSAVYLCASSSETGQSQPQHFGDGTRLSIL.

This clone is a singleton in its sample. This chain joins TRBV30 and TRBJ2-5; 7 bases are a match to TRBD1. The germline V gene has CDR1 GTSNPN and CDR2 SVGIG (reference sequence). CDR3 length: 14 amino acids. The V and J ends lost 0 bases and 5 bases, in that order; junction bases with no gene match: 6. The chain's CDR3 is CAWSVRGRGETQYF. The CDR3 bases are TGTGCCTGGAGTGTCCGGGGCAGGGGGGAGACCCAGTACTTC.

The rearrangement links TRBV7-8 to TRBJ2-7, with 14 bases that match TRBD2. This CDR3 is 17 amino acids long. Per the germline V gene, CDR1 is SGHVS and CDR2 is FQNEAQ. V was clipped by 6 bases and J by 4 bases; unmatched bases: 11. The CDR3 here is CASSSTSGRAMVYEQYF. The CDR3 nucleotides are TGTGCCAGCAGTTCGACTAGCGGGAGGGCTATGGTTTACGAGCAGTACTTC. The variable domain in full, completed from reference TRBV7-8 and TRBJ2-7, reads GAGVSQSPRYKVAKRGQDVALRCDPISGHVSLFWYQQALGQGPEFLTYFQNEAQLDKSGLPSDRFFAERPEGSVSTLKIQRTQQEDSAVYLCASSSTSGRAMVYEQYFGPGTRLTVT.

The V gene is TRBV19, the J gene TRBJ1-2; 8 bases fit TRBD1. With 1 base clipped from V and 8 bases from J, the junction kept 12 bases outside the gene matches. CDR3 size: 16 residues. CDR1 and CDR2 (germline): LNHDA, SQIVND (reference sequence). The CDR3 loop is CASSIARQGARVGYTF. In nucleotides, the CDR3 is TGTGCCAGTAGTATAGCCCGGCAGGGGGCGAGAGTCGGCTACACCTTC. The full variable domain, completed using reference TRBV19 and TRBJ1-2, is DGGITQSPKYLFRKEGQNVTLSCEQNLNHDAMYWYRQDPGQGLRLIYYSQIVNDFQKGDIAEGYSVSREKKESFPLTVTSAQKNPTAFYLCASSIARQGARVGYTFGSGTRLTVV.

Written as DNA, the CDR3 is TGTGCCAGCAGTTACGGTCTAGCGGGGTACAATGAGCAGTTCTTC. It is translated as CASSYGLAGYNEQFF. This chain connects TRBV6-5 to TRBJ2-1; 9 bases match TRBD2. V was clipped by 2 bases and J by 4 bases; unmatched bases: 3. This CDR3 has 15 amino acids. CDR1 and CDR2 from the germline V gene are MNHEY and SVGAGI.

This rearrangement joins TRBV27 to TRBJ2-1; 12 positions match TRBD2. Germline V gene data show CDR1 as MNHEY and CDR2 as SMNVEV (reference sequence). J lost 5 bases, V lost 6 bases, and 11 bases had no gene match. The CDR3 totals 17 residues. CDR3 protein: CASRRGPRLAGDNEQFF. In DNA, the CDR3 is TGTGCCAGCAGACGAGGTCCGCGACTAGCGGGAGACAATGAGCAGTTCTTC.

DNA of the CDR3: TGTGCCATCAGTGTGACTAGCGGGGGGTCAGGAGAGACCCAGTACTTC. Translation: CAISVTSGGSGETQYF. The chain recombines TRBV10-3 with TRBJ2-5; 13 bases match TRBD2. The V gene's germline CDR1 is ENHRY and CDR2 SYGVKD. With 4 bases clipped from V and 4 bases from J, the junction kept 6 bases outside the gene matches. The CDR3 has 16 residues.

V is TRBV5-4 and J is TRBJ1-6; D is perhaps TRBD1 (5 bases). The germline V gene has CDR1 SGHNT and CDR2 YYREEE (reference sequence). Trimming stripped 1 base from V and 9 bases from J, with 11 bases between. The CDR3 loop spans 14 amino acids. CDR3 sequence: CASSLQGTGSPLHF. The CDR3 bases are TGTGCCAGCAGCTTGCAGGGTACGGGTTCACCCCTCCACTTT.

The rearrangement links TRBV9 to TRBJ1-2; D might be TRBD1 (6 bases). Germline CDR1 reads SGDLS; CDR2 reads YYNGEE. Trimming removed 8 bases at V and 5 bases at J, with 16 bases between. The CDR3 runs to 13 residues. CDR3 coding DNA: TGTGCCAGTTCGGGGGGGGCCGTTTATGGCTACACCTTC. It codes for CASSGGAVYGYTF. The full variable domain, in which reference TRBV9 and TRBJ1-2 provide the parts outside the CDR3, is DSGVTQTPKHLITATGQRVTLRCSPRSGDLSVYWYQQSLDQGLQFLIQYYNGEERAKGNILERFSAQQFPDLHSELNLSSLELGDSALYFCASSGGAVYGYTFGSGTRLTVV.